This entry features one TCR beta chain sequence. This specimen belongs to a study of CD8 T cells in Susac syndrome. The authors carried out high-throughput sequencing of TCR beta. They applied it to CD8+ and CD4+ T cells obtained from blood. Treatment-naive patients with stable or active relapsing-remitting disease were the multiple sclerosis controls. RNA, at about 0.45 to 1 ug, was reverse transcribed with random hexamers. TCRdb re-called the immunoSEQ multiplex PCR reads through MiXCR, storing one row per CDR3 protein. The data show around 300,000 distinct CDR3 sequences, with over 75% seen just once and 0.2% to 0.25% held by the top ten. Trimming removed 4 bases at V and 5 bases at J, with 13 bases between. This CDR3 region has 13 residues. Per the germline V gene, CDR1 is SGDLS and CDR2 is YYNGEE.

The receptor's source is a human donor with multiple sclerosis. The sequencing sample was made of CD8+ T cells from PBMCs. The rearrangement joins TRBV9 to TRBJ2-7, with D possibly matching TRBD1 (5 bases). The CDR3 spells CASSPGWGDEQYF. In DNA form, the CDR3 reads TGTGCCAGCAGCCCAGGGTGGGGCGACGAGCAGTACTTC.